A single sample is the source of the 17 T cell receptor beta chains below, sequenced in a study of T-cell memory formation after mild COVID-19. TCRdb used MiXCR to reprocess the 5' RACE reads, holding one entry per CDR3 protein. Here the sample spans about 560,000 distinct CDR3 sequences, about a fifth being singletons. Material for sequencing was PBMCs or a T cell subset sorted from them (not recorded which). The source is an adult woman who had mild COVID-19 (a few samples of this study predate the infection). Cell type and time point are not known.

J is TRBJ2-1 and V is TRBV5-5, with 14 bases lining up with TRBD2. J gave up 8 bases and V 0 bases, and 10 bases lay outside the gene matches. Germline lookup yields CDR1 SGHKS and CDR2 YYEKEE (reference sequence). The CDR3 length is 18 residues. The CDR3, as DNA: TGTGCCAGCAGCTTGGGGCAGGGTGGACTAGCGGGGGGTTATGAGCAGTTCTTC. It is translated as CASSLGQGGLAGGYEQFF.

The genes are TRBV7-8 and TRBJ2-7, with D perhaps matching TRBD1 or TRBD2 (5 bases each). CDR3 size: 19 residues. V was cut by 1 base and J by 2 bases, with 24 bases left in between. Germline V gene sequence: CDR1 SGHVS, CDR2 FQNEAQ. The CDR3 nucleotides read TGTGCCAGCAGCTTAGACAGGAACCGGAGTCTAGCAGCTACCTACGAGCAGTACTTC. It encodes CASSLDRNRSLAATYEQYF.

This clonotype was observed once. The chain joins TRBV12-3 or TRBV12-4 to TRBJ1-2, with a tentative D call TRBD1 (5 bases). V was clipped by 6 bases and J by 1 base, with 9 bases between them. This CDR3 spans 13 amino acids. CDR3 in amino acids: CASRQGHNYGYTF. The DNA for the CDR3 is TGTGCCAGCAGGCAGGGCCATAACTATGGCTACACCTTC.

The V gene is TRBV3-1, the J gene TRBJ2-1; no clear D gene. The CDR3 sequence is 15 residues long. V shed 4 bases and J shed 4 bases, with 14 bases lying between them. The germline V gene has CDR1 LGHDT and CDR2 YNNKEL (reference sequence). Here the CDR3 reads CASSPDLVSYNEQFF. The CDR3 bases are TGTGCCAGCAGCCCAGATCTAGTATCGTACAATGAGCAGTTCTTC.

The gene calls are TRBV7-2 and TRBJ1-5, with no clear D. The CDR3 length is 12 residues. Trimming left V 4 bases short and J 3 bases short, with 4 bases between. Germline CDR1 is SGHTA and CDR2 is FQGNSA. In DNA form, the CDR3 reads TGTGCCAGCAGCTCCAACAATCAGCCCCAGCATTTT. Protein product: CASSSNNQPQHF.

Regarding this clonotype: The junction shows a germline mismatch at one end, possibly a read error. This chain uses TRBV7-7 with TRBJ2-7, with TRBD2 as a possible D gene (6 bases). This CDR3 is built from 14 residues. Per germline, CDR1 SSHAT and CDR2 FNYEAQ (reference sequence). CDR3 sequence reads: CASRREASRDEQYF. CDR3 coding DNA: TGTGCTAGCAGGAGGGAGGCATCAAGGGACGAGCAGTACTTC.

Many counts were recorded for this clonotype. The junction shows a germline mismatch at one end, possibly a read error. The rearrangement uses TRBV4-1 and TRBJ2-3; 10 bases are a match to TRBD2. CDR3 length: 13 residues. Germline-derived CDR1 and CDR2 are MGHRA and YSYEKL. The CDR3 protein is CASSRDSGRPRSF. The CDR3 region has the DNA TGCGCCAGCAGCCGTGATAGCGGGAGGCCCCGGTCTTTT.

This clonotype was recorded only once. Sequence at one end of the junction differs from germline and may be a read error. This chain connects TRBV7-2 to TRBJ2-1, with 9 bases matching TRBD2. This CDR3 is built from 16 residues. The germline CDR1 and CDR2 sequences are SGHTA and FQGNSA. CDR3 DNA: TGTGCCAGCAGTTTAGGGGGGGCTAGCGGGACGGATGAGCAGTTCTTC. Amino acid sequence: CASSLGGASGTDEQFF.

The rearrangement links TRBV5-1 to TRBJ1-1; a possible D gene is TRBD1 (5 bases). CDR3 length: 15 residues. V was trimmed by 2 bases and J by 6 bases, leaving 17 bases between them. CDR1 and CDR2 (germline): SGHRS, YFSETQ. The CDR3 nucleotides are TGCGCCAGCAGCTTCCGACAGCCGCAGGAGCCTGAAGCTTTCTTT. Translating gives CASSFRQPQEPEAFF.

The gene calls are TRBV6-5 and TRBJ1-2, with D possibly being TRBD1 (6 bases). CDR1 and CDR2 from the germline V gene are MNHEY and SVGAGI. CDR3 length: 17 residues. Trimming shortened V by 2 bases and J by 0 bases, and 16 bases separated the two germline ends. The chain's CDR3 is CASSYDLGGSTNYGYTF. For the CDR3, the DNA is TGTGCCAGCAGTTACGACCTCGGGGGCAGCACTAACTATGGCTACACCTTC.

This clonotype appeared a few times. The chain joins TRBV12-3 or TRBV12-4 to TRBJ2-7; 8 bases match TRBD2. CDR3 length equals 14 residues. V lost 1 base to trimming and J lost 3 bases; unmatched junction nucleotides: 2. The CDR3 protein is CASSLVSGVYEQYF. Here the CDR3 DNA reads TGTGCCAGCAGTTTAGTTAGCGGGGTCTACGAGCAGTACTTC.

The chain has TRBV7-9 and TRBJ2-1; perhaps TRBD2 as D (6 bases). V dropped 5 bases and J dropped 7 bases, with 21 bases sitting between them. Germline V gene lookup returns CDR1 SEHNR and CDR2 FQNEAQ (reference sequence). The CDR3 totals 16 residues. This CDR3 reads CASSPPNGRGINEQFF. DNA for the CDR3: TGTGCCAGCAGCCCCCCGAACGGGAGAGGTATAAATGAGCAGTTCTTC.

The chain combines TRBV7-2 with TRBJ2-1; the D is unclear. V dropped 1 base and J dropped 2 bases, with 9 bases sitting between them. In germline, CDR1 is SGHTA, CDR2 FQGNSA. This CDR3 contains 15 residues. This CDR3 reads CASSLGSEPYNEQFF. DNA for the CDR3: TGTGCCAGCAGCTTAGGCAGCGAGCCCTACAATGAGCAGTTCTTC.

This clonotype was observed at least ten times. As DNA, the CDR3 is TGTGCCAGCAGCCTACGGGAGCGGTGGGACACCGGGGAGCTGTTTTTT. Translating gives CASSLRERWDTGELFF. The chain joins TRBV7-8 to TRBJ2-2; possible D gene TRBD2, 6 bases. V lost 5 bases and J 3 bases, leaving 16 bases between the germline ends. Germline V gene data show CDR1 as SGHVS and CDR2 as FQNEAQ. The CDR3 runs 16 residues.

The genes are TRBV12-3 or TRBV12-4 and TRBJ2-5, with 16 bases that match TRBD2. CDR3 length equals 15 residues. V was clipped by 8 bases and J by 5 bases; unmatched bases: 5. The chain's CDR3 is CASETGLAGGETQYF. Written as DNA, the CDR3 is TGTGCCAGCGAAACGGGACTAGCGGGAGGGGAGACCCAGTACTTC.

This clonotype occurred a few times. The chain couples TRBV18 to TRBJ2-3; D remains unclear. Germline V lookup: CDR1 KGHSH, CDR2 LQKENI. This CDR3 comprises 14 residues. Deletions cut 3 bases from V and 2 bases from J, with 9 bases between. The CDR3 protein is CASSPPAPTDTQYF. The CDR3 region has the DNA TGTGCCAGCTCACCCCCGGCGCCCACAGATACGCAGTATTTT.

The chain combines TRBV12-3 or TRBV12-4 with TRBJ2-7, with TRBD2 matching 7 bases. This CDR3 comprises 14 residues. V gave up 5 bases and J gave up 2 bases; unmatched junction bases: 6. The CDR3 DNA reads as TGTGCCAGCAGTCCCCTAGCGGCCACCTACGAGCAGTACTTC. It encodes CASSPLAATYEQYF.